Below, one T cell receptor (beta chain) is given with its context. This may come from a read error, since a much larger clone is one base off. TCRdb fed the RACE reads into MiXCR, producing one record per CDR3 protein. Here the sample spans 71,000 or so distinct CDR3 sequences, around 9.8% being singletons. The data derive from a study of human T cells and chemical hapten exposure. Time point given: patch test 1, 2 weeks after DPC sensitization. Treatment meaning: therapeutic diphenylcyclopropenone sensitization with weekly scalp DPC. Germline-derived CDR1 and CDR2 are SGHDT and YYEEEE. The V end lost 4 bases, the J end lost 1 base, and 14 bases lay between the germline ends. CDR3 length: 16 amino acids.

The clonotype was recovered from a woman aged 40 to 50 with alopecia areata. Some clones in this sample may be carry-over from other donors' samples. This specimen was whole blood, taken in connection with sensitization to the hapten diphenylcyclopropenone (DPC). This chain connects TRBV5-6 to TRBJ2-2; possible D gene TRBD2, 6 bases. CDR3 sequence: CASSLSDGRNTGELFF. The CDR3 DNA reads TGTGCCAGCAGCCTCAGCGACGGGAGGAACACCGGGGAGCTGTTTTTT. The full variable domain, completed using reference TRBV5-6 and TRBJ2-2, is DAGVTQSPTHLIKTRGQQVTLRCSPKSGHDTVSWYQQALGQGPQFIFQYYEEEERQRGNFPDRFSGHQFPNYSSELNVNALLLGDSALYLCASSLSDGRNTGELFFGEGSRLTVL.